This T cell receptor (beta chain) was sequenced in a study of preoperative IRX-2 immunotherapy in early breast cancer. Documented treatment: preoperative locoregional IRX-2 cytokine immunotherapy. The CDR3 has 14 residues. Trimming pared 8 bases from V and 6 bases from J, leaving 16 bases between. The germline CDR1 and CDR2 sequences are MNHEY and SVGAGI. This clone was detected only once. Generated by immunoSEQ multiplex PCR, the TCRdb table keeps only in-frame clones and is missing some. Of 43,000 or so clones listed, about 94% were seen once; the top ten hold about 1.6%. The receptor was isolated from a human donor with breast cancer. The V gene is TRBV6-5, the J gene TRBJ2-2, with D perhaps TRBD2 (6 bases). The sequences come from tumor tissue, collected after IRX-2 immunotherapy. Written as DNA, the CDR3 is TGTGCCAGCTTCTCCCGTTCGGGGGCCGGGGAGCTGTTTTTT. This codes for CASFSRSGAGELFF.